What follows are 19 T cell receptor beta chains derived from one specimen sequenced in a study of blood T cell repertoires in COVID-19. Data came from immunoSEQ multiplex PCR; TCRdb stores just in-frame clones and leaves some out. The table lists roughly 100,000 clones, roughly 87% of them singletons, with roughly 6% in the top ten. Source material: peripheral blood. These receptors originate from a human donor in a cohort sampled during active COVID-19.

The rearrangement joins TRBV10-3 to TRBJ1-3; 11 bases are a match to TRBD1. This CDR3 has 17 residues. V shed 6 bases and J 2 bases; nucleotides not matched to a gene: 9. The germline V gene has CDR1 ENHRY and CDR2 SYGVKD. The chain's CDR3 is CAISADRGHFTGNTIYF. In DNA, the CDR3 is TGTGCCATCAGCGCGGACAGGGGGCATTTCACTGGAAACACCATATATTTT.

This chain connects TRBV5-3 to TRBJ2-7, with 10 positions matching TRBD1. TRBV5-3 is classed as an ORF, of uncertain function. The trim removed 4 bases at V and 3 bases at J, leaving 7 bases unmatched. The CDR3 is 15 residues long. CDR3 nucleotide sequence: TGTGCCAGAAGCACCGGGACAGGGGAGGGCTACGAGCAGTACTTC. This encodes CARSTGTGEGYEQYF.

This chain joins TRBV10-2 and TRBJ1-2; D is perhaps TRBD1 (6 bases). Between the trimmed V and J ends, which lost 3 bases and 4 bases, there was a span of 9 bases. CDR3 length: 13 residues. The germline V gene has CDR1 WSHSY and CDR2 SAAADI. As DNA, the CDR3 is TGCGCCAGCAGTGATGACAGGTCCTATGGCTACACCTTC. The encoded protein is CASSDDRSYGYTF.

The chain is built from TRBV18 and TRBJ2-3; D not resolved. V shed 3 bases and J shed 2 bases, with 6 bases lying between them. CDR1 is KGHSH and CDR2 is LQKENI in the germline V gene. CDR3 length: 13 amino acids. In DNA form, the CDR3 reads TGTGCCAGCTCACCTGAGAACACAGATACGCAGTATTTT. Its translation is CASSPENTDTQYF.

V usage is TRBV12-5 and J usage is TRBJ1-3; 7 nucleotides line up with TRBD1. V trimming: 7 bases; J trimming: 2 bases; junction bases outside the gene matches: 11. CDR3 size: 16 residues. The germline gives CDR1 LGHNT, CDR2 FRNRAP. The CDR3 DNA reads TGTGCTAGTGCCCAAATCGTACAGGGGACTGGAAACACCATATATTTT. Translation: CASAQIVQGTGNTIYF.

The chain's CDR3 is CASSLARLSGEQYF. The DNA of the CDR3 is TGTGCCAGCAGCTTAGCCCGACTATCGGGAGAGCAGTACTTC. The rearrangement joins TRBV7-2 to TRBJ2-7; D perhaps matches TRBD2 (5 bases). The CDR3 is 14 residues long. Germline-derived CDR1 and CDR2 are SGHTA and FQGNSA. The V end lost 0 bases, the J end lost 7 bases, and 13 bases lay between the germline ends.

This sequence joins TRBV27 and TRBJ2-5; 7 bases fit TRBD2. The CDR3 totals 13 residues. V lost 8 bases, J lost 2 bases, and 5 bases stayed unmatched. CDR1 and CDR2 from the germline V gene are MNHEY and SMNVEV (reference sequence). CDR3 nucleotide sequence: TGTGCCAGCGGCGGGAGTCGTCAAGAGACCCAGTACTTC. It is translated as CASGGSRQETQYF.

V gene TRBV5-1 combines with J gene TRBJ1-2; D uncertain. The CDR3 sequence is 13 residues long. The germline V and J ends were trimmed by 5 bases and 4 bases, with 12 bases remaining between them. Per the germline V gene, CDR1 is SGHRS and CDR2 is YFSETQ. CDR3 sequence: CASRYGQSYGYTF. The CDR3, as DNA: TGCGCCAGCAGGTATGGCCAGTCCTATGGCTACACCTTC.

The genes are TRBV7-9 and TRBJ1-5; 9 bases align to TRBD1. The length of the CDR3 is 15 residues. The V gene's germline CDR1 is SEHNR and CDR2 FQNEAQ (reference sequence). V trimming: 5 bases; J trimming: 7 bases; junction bases outside the gene matches: 9. CDR3 bases: TGTGCCAGCAGCGGGGGGACAGGGTATGGGCAGCCCCAGCATTTT. Its protein is CASSGGTGYGQPQHF.

The chain uses TRBV28 and TRBJ2-5; 9 bases line up with TRBD1. The CDR3 covers 16 residues. V was clipped by 6 bases and J by 2 bases; unmatched bases: 10. Germline assignment: CDR1 MDHEN and CDR2 SYDVKM. Here the CDR3 DNA reads TGTGCCAGCAGGGGACAGGGTATCGGTCCGCAAGAGACCCAGTACTTC. Translated: CASRGQGIGPQETQYF.

This CDR3 reads CASSSDTGSANTGELFF. DNA of the CDR3: TGTGCCAGCAGCTCCGACACAGGGTCGGCGAACACCGGGGAGCTGTTTTTT. The J gene is TRBJ2-2, the V gene TRBV7-2, with a tentative D call TRBD1 (6 bases). Trimming pared 4 bases from V and 0 bases from J, leaving 15 bases between. Germline assignment: CDR1 SGHTA and CDR2 FQGNSA. The CDR3 length is 17 residues.

The V call is TRBV2, the J call TRBJ2-1, with 8 bases that match TRBD2. The V and J ends lost 6 bases and 2 bases, in that order; junction bases with no gene match: 6. This CDR3 is built from 15 residues. Germline loops: CDR1 SNHLY, CDR2 FYNNEI. CDR3 in DNA: TGTGCCAGCAGAGGCACTAGCGGAGCCTACAATGAGCAGTTCTTC. Protein: CASRGTSGAYNEQFF.

V gene TRBV23-1 combines with J gene TRBJ2-7; maybe TRBD1 (5 bases). TRBV23-1 is marked as an open reading frame, function uncertain. The CDR3 runs to 15 residues. Trimming removed 3 bases at V and 2 bases at J, with 14 bases between. CDR3: CASSQIGTGTYEQYF. The CDR3 nucleotides are TGCGCCAGCAGTCAGATAGGTACAGGTACCTACGAGCAGTACTTC.

The chain couples TRBV7-9 to TRBJ1-2; the D is unclear. The CDR3 is 13 residues long. V dropped 5 bases and J dropped 2 bases, with 9 bases sitting between them. Germline loops: CDR1 SEHNR, CDR2 FQNEAQ (reference sequence). CDR3 nucleotide sequence: TGTGCCAGCAGCGGAGACGGGAACTATGGCTACACCTTC. Residues: CASSGDGNYGYTF.

As regards this clone: The junction does not match germline at one end; this may be a read error. The gene calls are TRBV3-1 (or the pseudogene TRBV3-2) and TRBJ1-1; maybe TRBD1 (6 bases). The CDR3 contains 15 residues. Germline V gives CDR1 LGHDT, CDR2 YNNKEL (reference sequence). The CDR3 DNA reads TGTGCCAGCAGCCAAGATCTGACACAGGGTAGGGAAGCCTTCTTT. It translates to CASSQDLTQGREAFF.

This clone came up once. This chain links TRBV14 with TRBJ2-6, with 7 positions matching TRBD1. This CDR3 comprises 16 residues. Germline CDR1 is SGHDN and CDR2 is FVKESK. V was pared by 5 bases and J by 5 bases, with 9 bases of the junction left unmatched. CDR3 sequence (DNA): TGTGCCAGCAGCTGGACGCGACAGGGCTGGGCCAACGTCCTGACTTTC. It codes for CASSWTRQGWANVLTF.

The rearrangement uses TRBV7-3 and TRBJ2-5; weak D call: TRBD1 (6 bases). The CDR3 contains 17 residues. Germline CDR1 SGHTA, CDR2 FQGTGA. The V end was cut by 2 bases, the J end by 4 bases, with 20 bases between. The DNA for the CDR3 is TGTGCCAGCAGCTTATCAGTACAGGGCTCTGGGGGAGAGACCCAGTACTTC. Amino acids: CASSLSVQGSGGETQYF.

The chain couples TRBV2 to TRBJ2-7, with a weak D call TRBD1 (6 bases). The CDR3 is 15 amino acids. The germline V gene has CDR1 SNHLY and CDR2 FYNNEI. The V and J ends lost 6 bases and 0 bases respectively, with 15 bases between them. CDR3 DNA: TGTGCCAGCAGAAAACAGGGCTTCAGCTCCTACGAGCAGTACTTC. Translation: CASRKQGFSSYEQYF.

This clone was observed a few times. V usage is TRBV20-1 and J usage is TRBJ1-1; unclear D gene. CDR1 DFQATT and CDR2 SNEGSKA come from the germline V gene (reference sequence). The CDR3 covers 14 residues. Trimming took off 3 bases at V and 0 bases at J, with 11 bases between the two ends. The DNA for the CDR3 is TGCAGTGCTAGTCGGGTCCCGGTGAACACTGAAGCTTTCTTT. Amino acid sequence: CSASRVPVNTEAFF.